The sequence of this T cell receptor (beta chain) was determined in a study of blood T cell repertoires in COVID-19. Study at large: The study drew acute and convalescent COVID-19 samples from the United States, Italy and Spain. PBMCs, B-cell-depleted T cells, or T cells provided the cDNA or gDNA that made up the material.

How the authors handled the data: Counts of nucleated cells, estimated from reference gene primer amplification, were obtained. Assay used: immunoSEQ multiplex PCR; TCRdb lists only in-frame clones, some missing. For V, J and clone size, that table is used; D and trimming come from the DNA. The data show some 43,000 clones, with less than 85% seen just once and nearly 4.5% held by the top ten. The sequenced sample was peripheral blood. The sequence came from a man aged 50 or older with active COVID-19.

The CDR3: CASQKVGFSRGAEQYF. As DNA, the CDR3 is TGTGCCAGCCAGAAGGTTGGGTTCAGCCGGGGAGCCGAGCAGTACTTC. The chain couples TRBV19 to TRBJ2-7; D is possibly TRBD2 (5 bases). Trimming pared 9 bases from V and 6 bases from J, leaving 27 bases between. CDR1 is LNHDA and CDR2 is SQIVND in the germline V gene (reference sequence). The CDR3 runs to 16 residues.